This T cell receptor (beta chain) is drawn from a study of blood T cell repertoires in COVID-19. Turning to the study itself: The analysed material was cDNA or gDNA that came from T cells, B-cell-depleted T cells, or PBMCs.

The CDR3 sequence is 14 residues long. With 3 bases clipped from V and 3 bases from J, the junction kept 3 bases outside the gene matches. Per germline, CDR1 SGDLS and CDR2 YYNGEE. Assignment of participants to cohorts was predicated upon participant-reported clinical history. The data were produced by immunoSEQ multiplex PCR, yet TCRdb's version contains in-frame clones alone and is incomplete. The sample shows about 380,000 clones, more than 75% of them seen only once. J is TRBJ2-7 and V is TRBV9, with 10 bases that match TRBD1. The sample consisted of PBMCs or T cells enriched from blood (not recorded which). This TCR was sampled from a woman under 30 who had recovered from COVID-19. The CDR3 reads CASSGGTGDYEQYF. In DNA, the CDR3 is TGTGCCAGCAGCGGGGGGACAGGGGACTACGAGCAGTACTTC.